This entry features one T cell receptor beta chain sequence. Sequencing of TCR beta, carried out with a high-throughput approach, was applied to CD8+ and CD4+ T cells from the blood. The patients who served as multiple sclerosis controls were treatment-naive and had stable or active relapsing-remitting disease that fulfilled the revised McDonald criteria. Germline values: CDR1 KGHDR, CDR2 SFDVKD. The V segment lost 7 bases and the J segment 7 bases; nucleotides outside the gene matches: 3. The CDR3 is made up of 12 amino acids. This sample is drawn from a study of CD8 T cells in Susac syndrome. Random hexamers primed reverse transcription of roughly 0.5 to 1 ug RNA. The TCR beta CDR3 was amplified by immunoSEQ multiplex PCR across 54 Vbeta, 13 Jbeta. From the immunoSEQ multiplex PCR reads, TCRdb called clonotypes with MiXCR, one entry per CDR3 protein. The repertoire holds about 300,000 distinct CDR3 sequences, about nine tenths seen once, with 0.18% in the top ten.

The source material was CD8+ T cells from PBMCs. The TCR originated in a human donor with multiple sclerosis. The chain joins TRBV24-1 to TRBJ2-1, with 7 bases identical to TRBD2. The CDR3 here is CATSWGGNEQFF. The CDR3 DNA sequence: TGTGCCACCAGCTGGGGGGGGAATGAGCAGTTCTTC.